This T cell receptor beta chain was observed in a study of blood T cell repertoires in COVID-19. V was trimmed by 2 bases and J by 7 bases, leaving 15 bases between them. The CDR3 totals 15 residues. Germline V lookup: CDR1 LNHDA, CDR2 SQIVND (reference sequence). The data were produced by immunoSEQ multiplex PCR, yet TCRdb's version contains in-frame clones alone and is incomplete. Among about 81,000 clones listed, 82% were seen once. Material: peripheral blood. This sequence joins TRBV19 and TRBJ2-4; no reliable D call. This TCR was sampled from a man in his sixties with acute or convalescent COVID-19. CDR3 in amino acids: CASSIKIAPWNIQYF. CDR3 in DNA: TGTGCCAGTAGTATAAAAATAGCTCCATGGAACATTCAGTACTTC.